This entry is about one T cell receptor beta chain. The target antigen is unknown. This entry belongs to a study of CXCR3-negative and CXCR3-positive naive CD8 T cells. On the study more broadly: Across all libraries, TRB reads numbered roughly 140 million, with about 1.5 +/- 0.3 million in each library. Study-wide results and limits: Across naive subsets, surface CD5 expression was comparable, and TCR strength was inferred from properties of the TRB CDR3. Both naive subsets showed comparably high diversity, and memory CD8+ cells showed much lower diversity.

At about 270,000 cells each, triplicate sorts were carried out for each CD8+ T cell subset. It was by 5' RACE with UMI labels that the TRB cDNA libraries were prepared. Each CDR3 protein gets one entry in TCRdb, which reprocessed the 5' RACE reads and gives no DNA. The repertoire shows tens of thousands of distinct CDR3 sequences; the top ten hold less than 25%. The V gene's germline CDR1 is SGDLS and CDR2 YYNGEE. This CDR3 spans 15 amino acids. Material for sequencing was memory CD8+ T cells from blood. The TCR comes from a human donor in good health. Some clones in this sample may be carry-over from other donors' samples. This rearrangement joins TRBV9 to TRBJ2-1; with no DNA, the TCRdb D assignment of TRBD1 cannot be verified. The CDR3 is CASSERGGLKNEQFF.